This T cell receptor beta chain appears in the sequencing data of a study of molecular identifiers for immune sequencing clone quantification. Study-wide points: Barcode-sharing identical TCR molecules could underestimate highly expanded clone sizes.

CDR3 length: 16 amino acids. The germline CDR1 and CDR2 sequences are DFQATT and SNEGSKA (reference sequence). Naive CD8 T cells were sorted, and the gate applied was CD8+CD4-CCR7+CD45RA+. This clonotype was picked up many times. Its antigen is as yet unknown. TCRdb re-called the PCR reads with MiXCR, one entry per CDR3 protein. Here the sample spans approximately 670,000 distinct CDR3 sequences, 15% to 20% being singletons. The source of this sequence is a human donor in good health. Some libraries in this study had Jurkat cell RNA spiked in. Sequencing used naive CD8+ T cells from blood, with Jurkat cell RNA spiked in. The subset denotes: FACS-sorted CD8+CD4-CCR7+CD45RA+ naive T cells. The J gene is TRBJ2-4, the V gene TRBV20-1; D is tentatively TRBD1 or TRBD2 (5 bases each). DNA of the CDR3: TGCCCTACGGGACCTCCCGAGATGGGTATCAAAAACATTCAGTACTTC. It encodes CPTGPPEMGIKNIQYF.